This T cell receptor (beta chain) was captured in a study of CD8 T cells in Susac syndrome. The sequenced target, TCR beta, came from blood CD8+ and CD4+ T cells. Negative isolation was used for CD8+ and CD4+ T cells and FACS enrichment for TEMRA cells. When the RNA was reverse transcribed, random hexamers were used with an input of roughly 0.45 to 1 ug. In TCRdb, the immunoSEQ multiplex PCR reads were re-called with MiXCR into one record per CDR3 protein. The sample records around 170,000 distinct CDR3 sequences, approximately 96% being singletons. The CDR3 sequence is 16 residues long. Trimming at V came to 6 bases and at J to 6 bases, leaving 7 bases not matched to a gene. The germline V gene has CDR1 LNHDA and CDR2 SQIVND (reference sequence).

This clonotype was obtained from a human donor with Susac syndrome. J is TRBJ2-1 and V is TRBV19; 14 bases agree with TRBD2. The sequencing input was CD4+ T cells from PBMCs. The CDR3 DNA sequence: TGTGCCAGTAGCCTTGGACTAGCGGGGGGTCTCAATGAGCAGTTCTTC. The encoded protein is CASSLGLAGGLNEQFF. Variable domain in full (rest from reference TRBV19 and TRBJ2-1): DGGITQSPKYLFRKEGQNVTLSCEQNLNHDAMYWYRQDPGQGLRLIYYSQIVNDFQKGDIAEGYSVSREKKESFPLTVTSAQKNPTAFYLCASSLGLAGGLNEQFFGPGTRLTVL.